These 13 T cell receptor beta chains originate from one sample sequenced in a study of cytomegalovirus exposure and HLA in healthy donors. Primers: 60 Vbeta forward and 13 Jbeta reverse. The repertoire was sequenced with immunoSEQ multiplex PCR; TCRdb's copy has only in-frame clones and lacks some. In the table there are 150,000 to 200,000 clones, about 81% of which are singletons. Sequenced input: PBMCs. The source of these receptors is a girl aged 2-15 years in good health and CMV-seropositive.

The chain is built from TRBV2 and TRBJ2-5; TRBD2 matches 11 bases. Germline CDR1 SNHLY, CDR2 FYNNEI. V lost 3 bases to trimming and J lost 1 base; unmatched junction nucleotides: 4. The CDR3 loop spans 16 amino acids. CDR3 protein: CASSDWGTSGQETQYF. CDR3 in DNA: TGTGCCAGCAGTGATTGGGGGACTAGCGGCCAAGAGACCCAGTACTTC.

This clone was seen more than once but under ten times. The CDR3, as DNA: TGTGCCAGCACCCCGGCAGTACGACACACAGATACGCAGTATTTT. This codes for CASTPAVRHTDTQYF. The genes are TRBV4-2 and TRBJ2-3; unclear D gene. The V gene's germline CDR1 is LGHNA and CDR2 YNFKEQ. The CDR3 is made up of 15 amino acids. V was pared by 7 bases and J by 2 bases, with 16 bases between.

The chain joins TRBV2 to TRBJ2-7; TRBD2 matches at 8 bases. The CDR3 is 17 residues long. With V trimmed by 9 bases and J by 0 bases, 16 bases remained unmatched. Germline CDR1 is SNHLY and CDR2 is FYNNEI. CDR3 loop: CARGGLGVSTVSYEQYF. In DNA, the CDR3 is TGTGCCAGGGGGGGACTAGGCGTTTCTACTGTCTCCTACGAGCAGTACTTC.

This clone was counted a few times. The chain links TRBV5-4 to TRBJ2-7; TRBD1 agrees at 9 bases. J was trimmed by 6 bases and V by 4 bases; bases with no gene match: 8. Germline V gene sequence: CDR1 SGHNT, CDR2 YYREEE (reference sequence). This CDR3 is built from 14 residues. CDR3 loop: CASSDTGGWSEQYF. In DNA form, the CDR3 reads TGTGCCAGCAGCGATACAGGGGGCTGGAGCGAGCAGTACTTC.

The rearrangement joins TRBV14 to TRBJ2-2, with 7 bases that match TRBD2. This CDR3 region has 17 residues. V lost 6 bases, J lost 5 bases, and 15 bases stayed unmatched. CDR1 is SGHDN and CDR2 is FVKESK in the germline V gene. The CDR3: CASSERGGSVLTGELFF. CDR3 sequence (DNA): TGTGCCAGCAGTGAACGGGGCGGGAGTGTCTTAACCGGGGAGCTGTTTTTT.

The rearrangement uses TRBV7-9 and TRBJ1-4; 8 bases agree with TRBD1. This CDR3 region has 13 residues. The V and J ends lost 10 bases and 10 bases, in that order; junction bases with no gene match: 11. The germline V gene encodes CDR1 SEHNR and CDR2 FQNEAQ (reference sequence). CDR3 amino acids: CATEGQELGKLFF. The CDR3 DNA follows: TGTGCCACCGAGGGACAGGAGCTGGGAAAACTGTTTTTT.

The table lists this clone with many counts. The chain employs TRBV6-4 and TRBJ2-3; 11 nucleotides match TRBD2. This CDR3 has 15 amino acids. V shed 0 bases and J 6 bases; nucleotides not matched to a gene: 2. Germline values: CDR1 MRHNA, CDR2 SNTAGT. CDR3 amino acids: CASSDSSGRADTQYF. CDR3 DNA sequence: TGTGCCAGCAGTGACTCTAGCGGGAGGGCCGATACGCAGTATTTT.

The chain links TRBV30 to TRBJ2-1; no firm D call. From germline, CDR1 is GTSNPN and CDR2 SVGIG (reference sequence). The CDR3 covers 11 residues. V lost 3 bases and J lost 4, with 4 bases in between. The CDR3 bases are TGTGCCTGGAGAGCGTACAATGAGCAGTTCTTC. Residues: CAWRAYNEQFF.

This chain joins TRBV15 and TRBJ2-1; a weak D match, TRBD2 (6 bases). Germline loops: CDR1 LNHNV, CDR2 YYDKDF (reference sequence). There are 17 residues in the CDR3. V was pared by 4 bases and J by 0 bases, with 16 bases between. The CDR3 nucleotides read TGTGCCACCAGCACCGCCCCTAGCGCCAACTCCTACAATGAGCAGTTCTTC. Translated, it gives CATSTAPSANSYNEQFF.

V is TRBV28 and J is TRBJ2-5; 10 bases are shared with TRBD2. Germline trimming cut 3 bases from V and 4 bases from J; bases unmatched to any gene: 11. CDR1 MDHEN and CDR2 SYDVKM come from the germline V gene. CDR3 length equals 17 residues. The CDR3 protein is CASSLPSKREGVETQYF. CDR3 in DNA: TGTGCCAGCAGTTTGCCGAGCAAGCGGGAGGGAGTAGAGACCCAGTACTTC.

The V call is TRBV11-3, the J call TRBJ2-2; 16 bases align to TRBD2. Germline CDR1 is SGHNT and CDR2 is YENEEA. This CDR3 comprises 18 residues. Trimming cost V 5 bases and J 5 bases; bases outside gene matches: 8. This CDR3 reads CASSPGTSGRVHTGELFF. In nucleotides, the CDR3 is TGTGCCAGCAGCCCCGGGACTAGCGGGAGGGTTCATACCGGGGAGCTGTTTTTT. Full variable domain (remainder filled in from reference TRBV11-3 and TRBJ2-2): EAGVVQSPRYKIIEKKQPVAFWCNPISGHNTLYWYLQNLGQGPELLIRYENEEAVDDSQLPKDRFSAERLKGVDSTLKIQPAELGDSAVYLCASSPGTSGRVHTGELFFGEGSRLTVL.

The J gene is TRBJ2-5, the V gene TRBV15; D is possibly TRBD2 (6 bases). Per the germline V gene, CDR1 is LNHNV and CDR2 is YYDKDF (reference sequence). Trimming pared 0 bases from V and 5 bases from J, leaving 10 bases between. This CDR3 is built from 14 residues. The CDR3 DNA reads TGTGCCACCAGCAGAGATCGAAGCGGGGAGACCCAGTACTTC. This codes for CATSRDRSGETQYF.

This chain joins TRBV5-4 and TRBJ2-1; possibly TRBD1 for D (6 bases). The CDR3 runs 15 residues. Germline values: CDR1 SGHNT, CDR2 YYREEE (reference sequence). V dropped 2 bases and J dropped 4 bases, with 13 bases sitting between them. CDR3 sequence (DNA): TGTGCCAGCAGCTTTAACCCGGACAGATACAATGAGCAGTTCTTC. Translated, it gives CASSFNPDRYNEQFF.